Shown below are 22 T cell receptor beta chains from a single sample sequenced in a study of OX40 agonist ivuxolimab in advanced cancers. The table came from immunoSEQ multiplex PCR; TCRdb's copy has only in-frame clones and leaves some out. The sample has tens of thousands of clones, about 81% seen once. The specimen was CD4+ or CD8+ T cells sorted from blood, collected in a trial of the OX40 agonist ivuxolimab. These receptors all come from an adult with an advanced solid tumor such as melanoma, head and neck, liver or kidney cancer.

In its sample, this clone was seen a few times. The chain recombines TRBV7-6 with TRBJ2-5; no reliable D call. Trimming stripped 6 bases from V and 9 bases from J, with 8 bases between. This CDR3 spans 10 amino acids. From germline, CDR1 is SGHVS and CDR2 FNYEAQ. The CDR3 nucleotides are TGTGCCAGCAGTTCCGGTGCCCAGTACTTC. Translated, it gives CASSSGAQYF.

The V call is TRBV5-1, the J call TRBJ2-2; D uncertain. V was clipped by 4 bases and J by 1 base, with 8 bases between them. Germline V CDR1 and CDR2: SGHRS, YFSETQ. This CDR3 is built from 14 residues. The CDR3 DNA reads TGCGCCAGCAGCCCGGCTGGGAACACCGGGGAGCTGTTTTTT. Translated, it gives CASSPAGNTGELFF.

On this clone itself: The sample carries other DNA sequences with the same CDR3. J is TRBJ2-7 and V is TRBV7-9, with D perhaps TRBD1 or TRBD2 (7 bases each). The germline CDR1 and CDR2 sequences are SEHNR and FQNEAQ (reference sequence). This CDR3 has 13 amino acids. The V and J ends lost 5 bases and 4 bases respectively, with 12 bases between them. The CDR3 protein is CASSPGGGYEQYF. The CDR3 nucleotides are TGTGCCAGCAGCCCAGGGGGGGGTTACGAGCAGTACTTC.

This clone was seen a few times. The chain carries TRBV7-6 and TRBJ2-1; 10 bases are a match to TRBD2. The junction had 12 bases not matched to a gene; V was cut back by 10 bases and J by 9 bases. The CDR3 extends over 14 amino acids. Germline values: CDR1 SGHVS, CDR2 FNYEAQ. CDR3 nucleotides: TGTGCCACCAAACAACTAGCGGGGATCAGTGAGCAGTTCTTC. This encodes CATKQLAGISEQFF.

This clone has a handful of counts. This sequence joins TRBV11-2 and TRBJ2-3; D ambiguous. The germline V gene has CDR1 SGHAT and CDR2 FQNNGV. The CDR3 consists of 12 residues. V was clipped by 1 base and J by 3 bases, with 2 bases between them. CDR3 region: CASSLGTDTQYF. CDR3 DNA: TGTGCCAGCAGCTTAGGAACAGATACGCAGTATTTT.

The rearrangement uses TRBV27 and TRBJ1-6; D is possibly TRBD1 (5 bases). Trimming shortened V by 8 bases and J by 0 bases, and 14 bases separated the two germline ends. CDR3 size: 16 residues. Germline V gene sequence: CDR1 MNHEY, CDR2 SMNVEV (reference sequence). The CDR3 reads CASAITGYSYNSPLHF. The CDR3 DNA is TGTGCCAGCGCCATCACAGGTTACTCCTATAATTCACCCCTCCACTTT.

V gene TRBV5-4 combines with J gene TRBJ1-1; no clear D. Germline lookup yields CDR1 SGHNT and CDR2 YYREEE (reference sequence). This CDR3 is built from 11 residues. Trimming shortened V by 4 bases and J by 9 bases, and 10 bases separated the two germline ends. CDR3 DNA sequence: TGTGCCAGCAGCGGCGACACCAAAGCTTTCTTT. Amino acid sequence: CASSGDTKAFF.

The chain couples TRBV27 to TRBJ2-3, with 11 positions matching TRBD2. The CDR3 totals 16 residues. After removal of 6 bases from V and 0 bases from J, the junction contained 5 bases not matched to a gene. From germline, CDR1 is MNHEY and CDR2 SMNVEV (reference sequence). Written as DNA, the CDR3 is TGTGCCAGCAGCCAACTAGCGGGGGTGAGCACAGATACGCAGTATTTT. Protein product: CASSQLAGVSTDTQYF.

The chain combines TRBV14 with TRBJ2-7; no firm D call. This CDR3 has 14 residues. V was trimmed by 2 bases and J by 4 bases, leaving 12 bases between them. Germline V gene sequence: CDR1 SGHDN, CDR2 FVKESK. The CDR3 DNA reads TGTGCCAGCAGCCAAAACGGTCGGTCTTACGAGCAGTACTTC. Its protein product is CASSQNGRSYEQYF.

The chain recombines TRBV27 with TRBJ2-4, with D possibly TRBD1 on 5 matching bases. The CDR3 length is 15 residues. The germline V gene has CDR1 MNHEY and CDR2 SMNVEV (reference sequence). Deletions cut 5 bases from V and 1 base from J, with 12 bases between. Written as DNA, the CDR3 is TGTGCCAGCAGTCCAGCTTCAGGGGCCAAAAACATTCAGTACTTC. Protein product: CASSPASGAKNIQYF.

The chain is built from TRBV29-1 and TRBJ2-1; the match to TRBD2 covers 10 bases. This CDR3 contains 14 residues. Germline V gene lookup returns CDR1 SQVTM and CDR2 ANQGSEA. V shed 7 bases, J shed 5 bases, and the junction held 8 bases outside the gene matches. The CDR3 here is CSATGTSANNEQFF. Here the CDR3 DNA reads TGCAGCGCTACCGGGACTAGCGCCAACAATGAGCAGTTCTTC.

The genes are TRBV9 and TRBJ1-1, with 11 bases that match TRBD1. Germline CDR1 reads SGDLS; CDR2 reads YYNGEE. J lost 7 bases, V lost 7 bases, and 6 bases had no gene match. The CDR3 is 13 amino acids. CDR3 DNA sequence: TGTGCCAGCTCTGGACAGGGGGCCCTTGAAGCTTTCTTT. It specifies CASSGQGALEAFF.

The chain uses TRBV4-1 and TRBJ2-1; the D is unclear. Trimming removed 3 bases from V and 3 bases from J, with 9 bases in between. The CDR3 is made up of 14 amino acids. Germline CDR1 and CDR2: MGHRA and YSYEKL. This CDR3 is CASSQLSDYNEQFF. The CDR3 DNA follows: TGCGCCAGCAGCCAGCTTTCCGACTACAATGAGCAGTTCTTC.

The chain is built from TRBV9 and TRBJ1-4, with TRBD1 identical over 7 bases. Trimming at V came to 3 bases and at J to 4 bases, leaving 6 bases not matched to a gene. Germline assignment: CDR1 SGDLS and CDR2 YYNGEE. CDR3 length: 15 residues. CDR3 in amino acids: CASSASGTDNEKLFF. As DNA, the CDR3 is TGTGCCAGCAGCGCTTCCGGGACAGATAATGAAAAACTGTTTTTT.

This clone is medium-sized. The CDR3 protein is CASSFAGRRSQYF. CDR3 DNA: TGTGCCAGCAGCTTCGCGGGGCGTCGGAGCCAGTACTTC. The V call is TRBV7-3, the J call TRBJ2-5; perhaps TRBD2 as D (6 bases). CDR3 length equals 13 residues. Germline CDR1 SGHTA, CDR2 FQGTGA. V was shortened by 3 bases and J by 10 bases, with 15 bases between the two germline ends.

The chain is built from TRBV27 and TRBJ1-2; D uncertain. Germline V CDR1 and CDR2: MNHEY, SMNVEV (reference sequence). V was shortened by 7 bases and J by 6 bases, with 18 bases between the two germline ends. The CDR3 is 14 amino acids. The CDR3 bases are TGTGCCAGCAAAACCCTTCTTGCCCTGGATGGCTACACCTTC. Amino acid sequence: CASKTLLALDGYTF.

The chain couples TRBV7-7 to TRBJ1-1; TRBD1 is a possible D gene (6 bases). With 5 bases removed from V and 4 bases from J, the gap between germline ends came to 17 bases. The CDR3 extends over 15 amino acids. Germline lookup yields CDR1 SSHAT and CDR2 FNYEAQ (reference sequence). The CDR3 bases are TGTGCCAGCAGCCCCTTACAGGGAGGTACCACTGAAGCTTTCTTT. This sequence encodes CASSPLQGGTTEAFF.

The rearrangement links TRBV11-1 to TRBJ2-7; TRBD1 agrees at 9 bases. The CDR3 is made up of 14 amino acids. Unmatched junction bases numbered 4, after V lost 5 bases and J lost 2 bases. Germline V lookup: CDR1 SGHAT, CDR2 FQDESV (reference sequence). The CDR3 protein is CASSPGQGTYEQYF. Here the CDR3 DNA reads TGTGCCAGCAGCCCAGGACAGGGGACCTACGAGCAGTACTTC.

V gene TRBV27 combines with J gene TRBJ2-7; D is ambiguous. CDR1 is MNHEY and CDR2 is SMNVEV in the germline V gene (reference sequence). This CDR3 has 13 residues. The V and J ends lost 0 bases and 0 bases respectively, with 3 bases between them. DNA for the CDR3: TGTGCCAGCAGTTTATCGATCTCCTACGAGCAGTACTTC. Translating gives CASSLSISYEQYF.

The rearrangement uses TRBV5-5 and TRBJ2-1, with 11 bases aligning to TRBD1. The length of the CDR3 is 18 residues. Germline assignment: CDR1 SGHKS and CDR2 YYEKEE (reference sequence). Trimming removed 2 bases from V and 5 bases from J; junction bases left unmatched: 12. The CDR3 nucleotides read TGTGCCAGCAGCTTTCTAAAGGTGGACAGGGGGCCGAACAATGAGCAGTTCTTC. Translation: CASSFLKVDRGPNNEQFF.

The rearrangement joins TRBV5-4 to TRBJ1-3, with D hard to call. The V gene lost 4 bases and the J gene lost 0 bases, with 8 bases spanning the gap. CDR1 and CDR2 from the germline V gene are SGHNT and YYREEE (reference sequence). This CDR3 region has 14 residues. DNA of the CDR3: TGTGCCAGCAGCCAGCCGGGCTCTGGAAACACCATATATTTT. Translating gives CASSQPGSGNTIYF.

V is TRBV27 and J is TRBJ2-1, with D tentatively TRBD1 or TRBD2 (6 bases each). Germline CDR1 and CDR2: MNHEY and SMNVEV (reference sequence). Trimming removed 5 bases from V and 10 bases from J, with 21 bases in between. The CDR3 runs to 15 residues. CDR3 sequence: CASSPYVEGGWEQFF. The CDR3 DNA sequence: TGTGCCAGCAGTCCCTATGTCGAGGGGGGTTGGGAGCAGTTCTTC.